Each of the 19 T cell receptor beta chains below was sequenced from the same sample in a study of identical twins. One entry per CDR3 protein, called by TCRdb with MiXCR from the 5' RACE reads. This sample carries around 670,000 distinct CDR3 sequences, over 5% of them seen once, and the ten largest clones take 1.5% to 2%. Sequences were obtained from naive T cells sorted from blood. Receptor source: a man younger than 35 in good health.

The sample holds many counts of this clonotype. V is TRBV24-1 and J is TRBJ2-1; D is undetermined. The CDR3 has 13 residues. CDR1 and CDR2 (germline): KGHDR, SFDVKD. V lost 1 base and J 6 bases, leaving 6 bases between the germline ends. The chain's CDR3 is CATSDFPGNEQFF. In DNA, the CDR3 is TGTGCCACCAGTGATTTCCCCGGCAATGAGCAGTTCTTC.

This clonotype was counted ten times or more. CDR3 in DNA: TGTGCCAGCAACCGGGGCGGTGGTAGAAACACCATATATTTT. Translating gives CASNRGGGRNTIYF. This sequence joins TRBV12-3 or TRBV12-4 and TRBJ1-3; the D gene is possibly TRBD1 (5 bases). This CDR3 spans 14 amino acids. V lost 7 bases, J lost 5 bases, and 15 bases lay in between.

The sample holds many counts of this clonotype. This rearrangement joins TRBV12-5 to TRBJ1-5; the D gene is possibly TRBD1 (5 bases). The length of the CDR3 is 16 residues. Germline-derived CDR1 and CDR2 are LGHNT and FRNRAP. Trimming pared 1 base from V and 3 bases from J, leaving 13 bases between. The CDR3 DNA reads as TGTGCTAGTGGTTTGGATCAGGGTTGGGCCAATCAGCCCCAGCATTTT. Protein: CASGLDQGWANQPQHF.

The sample holds a few counts of this clonotype. The V call is TRBV5-8, the J call TRBJ2-1, with D uncertain. Trimming left V 6 bases short and J 0 bases short, with 13 bases between. CDR3 size: 15 residues. Germline assignment: CDR1 SGHTS and CDR2 YDEGEE. The CDR3 nucleotides are TGTGCCAGCAACCTCGGAACATACTCCTACAATGAGCAGTTCTTC. This sequence encodes CASNLGTYSYNEQFF.

This clonotype was detected a few times. The chain recombines TRBV28 with TRBJ2-7; 12 bases line up with TRBD1. Germline-derived CDR1 and CDR2 are MDHEN and SYDVKM. CDR3 length: 15 residues. The J segment lost 2 bases and the V segment lost 4 bases, leaving 3 bases of the junction unmatched. Written as DNA, the CDR3 is TGTGCCAGCAGTTCGGGACAGGGGGCCCCCTACGAGCAGTACTTC. Amino acids: CASSSGQGAPYEQYF.

CDR3 bases: TGTGCCAGTAGTATAGGCTCTAAGGCCGTAAAGATCAATCAGCCCCAGCATTTT. Its protein product is CASSIGSKAVKINQPQHF. This chain joins TRBV19 and TRBJ1-5, with D hard to call. V was cut by 1 base and J by 3 bases, with 19 bases left in between. The germline gives CDR1 LNHDA, CDR2 SQIVND (reference sequence). This CDR3 is 18 amino acids long. Based on the CDR3 plus reference TRBV19 and TRBJ1-5, the full variable domain is DGGITQSPKYLFRKEGQNVTLSCEQNLNHDAMYWYRQDPGQGLRLIYYSQIVNDFQKGDIAEGYSVSREKKESFPLTVTSAQKNPTAFYLCASSIGSKAVKINQPQHFGDGTRLSIL.

This clonotype was found many times. V and J are TRBV2 and TRBJ1-1; D is unclear. There are 14 residues in the CDR3. V lost 3 bases and J 2 bases, leaving 10 bases between the germline ends. CDR1 is SNHLY, CDR2 FYNNEI, per germline. CDR3 nucleotide sequence: TGTGCCAGCAGTGACGTGACCCGAAACACTGAAGCTTTCTTT. Protein sequence: CASSDVTRNTEAFF.

The chain is built from TRBV5-1 and TRBJ2-1; TRBD2 matches at 10 bases. The CDR3 totals 16 residues. Germline CDR1 is SGHRS and CDR2 is YFSETQ. J was trimmed by 9 bases and V by 2 bases; bases with no gene match: 11. The CDR3 DNA reads as TGCGCCAGCAGCTTTCTAGCGGGAGTGGACGGAGCTGAGCAGTTCTTC. It encodes CASSFLAGVDGAEQFF.

Many counts were recorded for this clonotype. The chain couples TRBV5-1 to TRBJ2-2; D gene uncertain. Trimming stripped 6 bases from V and 3 bases from J, with 12 bases between. CDR1 and CDR2 (germline): SGHRS, YFSETQ. This CDR3 contains 14 residues. The CDR3 here is CASIPLLDTGELFF. The CDR3 DNA reads as TGCGCCAGCATTCCCCTTTTGGACACCGGGGAGCTGTTTTTT.

This clonotype has at least ten counts. This sequence joins TRBV6-5 and TRBJ2-2, with D hard to call. Germline CDR1 MNHEY, CDR2 SVGAGI. Trimming took 0 bases from V and 7 from J, leaving 12 bases between them. The CDR3 is 15 amino acids. The DNA for the CDR3 is TGTGCCAGCAGTTACTCGACTTTCGGGCTCGGGGAGCTGTTTTTT. Protein product: CASSYSTFGLGELFF.

This clonotype was observed a handful of times. The chain carries TRBV27 and TRBJ2-3; the match to TRBD2 covers 7 bases. J lost 1 base, V lost 5 bases, and 6 bases had no gene match. This CDR3 comprises 15 residues. CDR1 MNHEY and CDR2 SMNVEV come from the germline V gene (reference sequence). This CDR3 reads CASSRPSGGTDTQYF. The CDR3 DNA follows: TGTGCCAGCAGTAGGCCTAGCGGTGGCACAGATACGCAGTATTTT.

This clonotype was counted many times. The chain joins TRBV4-1 to TRBJ2-7; 7 positions agree with TRBD1. Per germline, CDR1 MGHRA and CDR2 YSYEKL. After removal of 4 bases from V and 1 base from J, the junction contained 10 bases not matched to a gene. The CDR3 has 16 amino acids. CDR3 sequence (DNA): TGCGCCAGCAGCCTCACCCAGTCGACAGGGTCCTACGAGCAGTACGTC. Encoded protein: CASSLTQSTGSYEQYV.

In its sample, this clonotype was seen many times. The chain joins TRBV6-1 to TRBJ1-5; no reliable D call. Per the germline V gene, CDR1 is MNHNS and CDR2 is SASEGT. CDR3 size: 15 residues. The germline V and J ends were trimmed by 1 base and 2 bases, with 9 bases remaining between them. This CDR3 reads CASSEGPWGNQPQHF. In nucleotides, the CDR3 is TGTGCCAGCAGTGAAGGCCCTTGGGGCAATCAGCCCCAGCATTTT.

This clonotype has a count of ten or more. The gene calls are TRBV24-1 and TRBJ2-1, with D tentatively TRBD2 (6 bases). Trimming pared 6 bases from V and 1 base from J, leaving 9 bases between. Germline CDR1 reads KGHDR; CDR2 reads SFDVKD. CDR3 length: 14 amino acids. DNA for the CDR3: TGTGCCACCAGTTCGGGGGATTCCTACAATGAGCAGTTCTTC. Encoded protein: CATSSGDSYNEQFF.

In this sample, this clonotype turned up many times. This chain connects TRBV12-3 or TRBV12-4 to TRBJ2-1; the D is unclear. This CDR3 has 12 amino acids. Trimming shortened V by 6 bases and J by 11 bases, and 14 bases separated the two germline ends. CDR3 protein: CASSNPRSQQFF. CDR3 DNA sequence: TGTGCCAGCAGCAACCCCAGGTCCCAGCAGTTCTTC.

A few counts support this clonotype. The chain uses TRBV11-2 and TRBJ2-7, with D perhaps TRBD1 (6 bases). Germline CDR1 and CDR2: SGHAT and FQNNGV. Trimming stripped 5 bases from V and 6 bases from J, with 17 bases between. The CDR3 has 14 residues. The CDR3 loop reads CASSTRQELVEQYF. The DNA of the CDR3 is TGTGCCAGCAGCACAAGACAGGAGTTGGTCGAGCAGTACTTC. Using reference TRBV11-2 and TRBJ2-7 for the parts outside the CDR3, the full variable domain is EAGVAQSPRYKIIEKRQSVAFWCNPISGHATLYWYQQILGQGPKLLIQFQNNGVVDDSQLPKDRFSAERLKGVDSTLKIQPAKLEDSAVYLCASSTRQELVEQYFGPGTRLTVT.

This sequence joins TRBV18 and TRBJ1-5; the D is unclear. From germline, CDR1 is KGHSH and CDR2 LQKENI. The V and J ends lost 3 bases and 7 bases respectively, with 10 bases between them. The CDR3 length is 13 residues. CDR3 sequence (DNA): TGTGCCAGCTCACCCAGTGAGAACCAGCCCCAGCATTTT. This gives the protein CASSPSENQPQHF. The full variable domain, in which reference TRBV18 and TRBJ1-5 provide the parts outside the CDR3, is NAGVMQNPRHLVRRRGQEARLRCSPMKGHSHVYWYRQLPEEGLKFMVYLQKENIIDESGMPKERFSAEFPKEGPSILRIQQVVRGDSAAYFCASSPSENQPQHFGDGTRLSIL.

J is TRBJ2-1 and V is TRBV15; no clear D. Per germline, CDR1 LNHNV and CDR2 YYDKDF (reference sequence). V dropped 1 base and J dropped 10 bases, with 8 bases sitting between them. The CDR3 runs 12 residues. CDR3 sequence (DNA): TGTGCCACCAGCAGAGGGGCTGGAGAGCAGTTCTTC. Translated, it gives CATSRGAGEQFF.

V is TRBV11-2 and J is TRBJ2-4, with 10 bases fitting TRBD2. Germline V gives CDR1 SGHAT, CDR2 FQNNGV. V shed 2 bases and J 2 bases; nucleotides not matched to a gene: 9. CDR3 length: 18 amino acids. Written as DNA, the CDR3 is TGTGCCAGCAGCTTATTAGCGGGGGGAATTGGGACCAAAAACATTCAGTACTTC. Translated: CASSLLAGGIGTKNIQYF.